The 25 T cell receptor beta chains listed next were all sequenced from one sample in a study of cytomegalovirus exposure and HLA in healthy donors. Assay used: immunoSEQ multiplex PCR; TCRdb lists only in-frame clones, some missing. The sample carries more than 120,000 clones, more than 75% recorded once. The sequenced sample consisted of PBMCs. Source of these receptors: a man aged 18 to 29 in good health and CMV-seropositive.

The chain joins TRBV7-9 to TRBJ1-6, with D unclear. The length of the CDR3 is 14 residues. Germline CDR1 SEHNR, CDR2 FQNEAQ (reference sequence). Trimming shortened V by 3 bases and J by 5 bases, and 8 bases separated the two germline ends. CDR3 coding DNA: TGTGCCAGCAGCTTCACCGGTAATAATTCACCCCTCCACTTT. Encoded protein: CASSFTGNNSPLHF.

This chain connects TRBV11-2 to TRBJ2-7; weak D call: TRBD2 (6 bases). Trimming took off 5 bases at V and 7 bases at J, with 12 bases between the two ends. The CDR3 loop spans 12 amino acids. Germline CDR1 and CDR2: SGHAT and FQNNGV. The CDR3 sequence: CASSQPAGEQYF. The CDR3 DNA sequence: TGTGCCAGCAGCCAACCGGCGGGGGAGCAGTACTTC.

This clone was seen a single time. V gene TRBV5-8 combines with J gene TRBJ2-7; D is unresolved. This CDR3 contains 12 residues. V lost 4 bases and J lost 2, with 7 bases in between. CDR1 is SGHTS, CDR2 YDEGEE, per germline. The CDR3 here is CASSHMPYEQYF. Written as DNA, the CDR3 is TGTGCCAGCAGCCACATGCCCTACGAGCAGTACTTC. The complete variable domain, with remaining parts taken from reference TRBV5-8 and TRBJ2-7, reads EAGVTQSPTHLIKTRGQQATLRCSPISGHTSVYWYQQALGLGLQFLLWYDEGEERNRGNFPPRFSGRQFPNYSSELNVNALELEDSALYLCASSHMPYEQYFGPGTRLTVT.

V is TRBV11-3 and J is TRBJ2-7, with D possibly being TRBD2 (7 bases). The CDR3 covers 16 residues. Germline V lookup: CDR1 SGHNT, CDR2 YENEEA. Deletions cut 5 bases from V and 6 bases from J, with 23 bases between. CDR3 DNA: TGTGCCAGCAGCCCCCGGACAGTCGAAGGACTAGGCGAGCAGTACTTC. Translation gives CASSPRTVEGLGEQYF.

V is TRBV30 and J is TRBJ2-2; TRBD1 matches 8 bases. V lost 4 bases, J lost 6 bases, and 10 bases stayed unmatched. The germline gives CDR1 GTSNPN, CDR2 SVGIG (reference sequence). There are 15 residues in the CDR3. DNA for the CDR3: TGTGCCTGGACCGACAAGACAGGGGAGGCCGGGGAGCTGTTTTTT. This codes for CAWTDKTGEAGELFF.

The J gene is TRBJ1-1, the V gene TRBV5-4, with a tentative D call TRBD1 (5 bases). The CDR3 runs 15 residues. The V gene lost 2 bases and the J gene lost 2 bases, with 13 bases spanning the gap. CDR1 is SGHNT and CDR2 is YYREEE in the germline V gene (reference sequence). CDR3 in DNA: TGTGCCAGCAGCTTCGAACAGGACCCAAACACTGAAGCTTTCTTT. This encodes CASSFEQDPNTEAFF.

The chain has TRBV29-1 and TRBJ2-2; 7 bases match TRBD1. This CDR3 has 15 residues. Trimming at V came to 2 bases and at J to 6 bases, leaving 9 bases not matched to a gene. Germline CDR1 SQVTM, CDR2 ANQGSEA. CDR3 nucleotide sequence: TGCAGCGTTGAACCGTCCGACAGGGTAGCCGGGGAGCTGTTTTTT. It yields the protein CSVEPSDRVAGELFF.

This clone was recorded only once. The CDR3 reads CASSLNPGTGVNYGYTF. DNA of the CDR3: TGTGCCAGCAGCTTGAACCCCGGGACAGGGGTCAACTATGGCTACACCTTC. The rearrangement links TRBV5-8 to TRBJ1-2; 10 positions match TRBD1. The trim removed 1 base at V and 2 bases at J, leaving 8 bases unmatched. The germline CDR1 and CDR2 sequences are SGHTS and YDEGEE. The CDR3 has 17 amino acids.

The rearrangement links TRBV4-1 to TRBJ1-1; D remains ambiguous. V lost 4 bases and J lost 2, with 17 bases in between. The CDR3 contains 16 residues. CDR1 and CDR2 from the germline V gene are MGHRA and YSYEKL. CDR3 nucleotides: TGCGCCAGCAGCCCACTTTCGGCGGCCCCCAACACTGAAGCTTTCTTT. Protein sequence: CASSPLSAAPNTEAFF.

This chain uses TRBV9 with TRBJ2-3; TRBD2 agrees at 7 bases. CDR1 is SGDLS and CDR2 is YYNGEE in the germline V gene. Losses at the gene ends were 2 bases for V and 0 bases for J; bases not matched to a gene: 6. This CDR3 comprises 16 residues. The CDR3 region is CASSVSLAESTDTQYF. The DNA of the CDR3 is TGTGCCAGCAGCGTTTCCCTAGCGGAGAGCACAGATACGCAGTATTTT.

This clone was observed at least ten times. The gene calls are TRBV2 and TRBJ2-7; the match to TRBD2 covers 8 bases. Germline CDR1 SNHLY, CDR2 FYNNEI. V shed 7 bases and J 1 base; nucleotides not matched to a gene: 6. The CDR3 extends over 14 amino acids. Here the CDR3 DNA reads TGTGCCAGCATGGATGGCGGGAGGTCCTACGAGCAGTACTTC. It specifies CASMDGGRSYEQYF.

V and J are TRBV11-2 and TRBJ2-7, with a weak D call TRBD2 (6 bases). Per the germline V gene, CDR1 is SGHAT and CDR2 is FQNNGV. This CDR3 spans 16 amino acids. V was shortened by 6 bases and J by 0 bases, with 18 bases between the two germline ends. In nucleotides, the CDR3 is TGTGCCAGCAGTTTCACACCGGGACTTGGCTCCTACGAGCAGTACTTC. Translated: CASSFTPGLGSYEQYF.

This clone was recorded only once. The CDR3 bases are TGTGCCAGTAGTTCTCACCGGGGTGGGATGATAGAAAAACTGTTTTTT. Translated, it gives CASSSHRGGMIEKLFF. The J gene is TRBJ1-4, the V gene TRBV19, with unresolved D. The CDR3 runs 16 residues. V gave up 5 bases and J gave up 8 bases, with 21 bases separating them. Germline CDR1 reads LNHDA; CDR2 reads SQIVND (reference sequence). Combining the CDR3 with reference TRBV19 and TRBJ1-4 gives the whole variable domain DGGITQSPKYLFRKEGQNVTLSCEQNLNHDAMYWYRQDPGQGLRLIYYSQIVNDFQKGDIAEGYSVSREKKESFPLTVTSAQKNPTAFYLCASSSHRGGMIEKLFFGSGTQLSVL.

V gene TRBV6-5 combines with J gene TRBJ1-1; 7 nucleotides agree with TRBD1. V was clipped by 5 bases and J by 7 bases; unmatched bases: 10. Germline V gene sequence: CDR1 MNHEY, CDR2 SVGAGI. The CDR3 totals 14 residues. CDR3 DNA sequence: TGTGCCAGCAGTCAAGACAGGGCCCGGGGTGAAGCTTTCTTT. It specifies CASSQDRARGEAFF.

This clone has only a few counts. The rearrangement links TRBV7-9 to TRBJ2-7, with 7 bases that match TRBD2. This CDR3 has 15 amino acids. The V and J ends lost 0 bases and 3 bases, in that order; junction bases with no gene match: 5. Per the germline V gene, CDR1 is SEHNR and CDR2 is FQNEAQ (reference sequence). The CDR3 sequence is CASSLASGGGYEQYF. In nucleotides, the CDR3 is TGTGCCAGCAGCTTAGCGTCGGGAGGTGGCTACGAGCAGTACTTC.

The chain combines TRBV10-2 with TRBJ1-6; D remains unclear. V gave up 6 bases and J gave up 7 bases, with 7 bases separating them. Per germline, CDR1 WSHSY and CDR2 SAAADI. This CDR3 comprises 12 residues. The CDR3 loop is CASRAVNSPLHF. In nucleotides, the CDR3 is TGCGCCAGCAGGGCAGTGAATTCACCCCTCCACTTT.

The chain carries TRBV12-2 and TRBJ1-2. TRBV12-2 is designated a pseudogene. This CDR3 is built from 17 residues. The CDR3 DNA follows: TGTGCAAGTCGCTCAATTGACGACGGCGCCCCTAGGTATGGCTACACCTTC. It is translated as CASRSIDDGAPRYGYTF.

V gene TRBV7-8 combines with J gene TRBJ1-2, with 12 bases fitting TRBD1. Germline V CDR1 and CDR2: SGHVS, FQNEAQ. V shed 4 bases and J 8 bases; nucleotides not matched to a gene: 8. The CDR3 sequence is 15 residues long. CDR3 DNA: TGTGCCAGCAGCTCCTCCGGGACAGGGGGCCCAGGCTACACCTTC. This codes for CASSSSGTGGPGYTF.

The V gene is TRBV10-3, the J gene TRBJ2-7; 7 bases align to TRBD2. The germline gives CDR1 ENHRY, CDR2 SYGVKD. This CDR3 spans 16 amino acids. V was pared by 0 bases and J by 7 bases, with 12 bases of the junction left unmatched. The CDR3 DNA sequence: TGTGCCATCAGTGAGTCCGGACAAGGGACTAACGGGGAGCAGTACTTC. It yields the protein CAISESGQGTNGEQYF.

This rearrangement joins TRBV5-1 to TRBJ1-2, with 8 bases lining up with TRBD1. J gave up 4 bases and V 1 base, and 3 bases lay outside the gene matches. CDR3 length: 14 residues. Germline-derived CDR1 and CDR2 are SGHRS and YFSETQ. As DNA, the CDR3 is TGCGCCAGCAGCTTGCCGGGACAGGCCTATGGCTACACCTTC. It specifies CASSLPGQAYGYTF.

The chain is built from TRBV30 and TRBJ1-1; TRBD1 matches 9 bases. The J segment lost 8 bases and the V segment lost 0 bases, leaving 10 bases of the junction unmatched. From germline, CDR1 is GTSNPN and CDR2 SVGIG (reference sequence). The CDR3 is 15 residues long. The CDR3, as DNA: TGTGCCTGGAGTGTCCCTTTCCGGGACAGGGACGAAGCTTTCTTT. Its protein product is CAWSVPFRDRDEAFF.

This clone showed up just once. V is TRBV7-9 and J is TRBJ1-2, with 7 bases matching TRBD1. This CDR3 comprises 13 residues. With V trimmed by 3 bases and J by 4 bases, 2 bases remained unmatched. The germline gives CDR1 SEHNR, CDR2 FQNEAQ (reference sequence). CDR3 nucleotides: TGTGCCAGCAGCTTGGGGACAGCCTATGGCTACACCTTC. Protein product: CASSLGTAYGYTF.

The chain has TRBV7-2 and TRBJ1-1; TRBD1 agrees at 9 bases. The trim removed 6 bases at V and 10 bases at J, leaving 9 bases unmatched. This CDR3 has 13 amino acids. Germline CDR1 SGHTA, CDR2 FQGNSA. CDR3 nucleotides: TGTGCCAGCAGAGATCGACAGGGGGATCGAGCTTTCTTT. It translates to CASRDRQGDRAFF.

The chain uses TRBV18 and TRBJ1-1; 9 bases are a match to TRBD1. This CDR3 spans 13 amino acids. From germline, CDR1 is KGHSH and CDR2 LQKENI. V lost 4 bases and J lost 6; bases outside the gene matches: 3. The DNA for the CDR3 is TGTGCCAGCTCACAGGACAGGGGCGCTGAAGCTTTCTTT. The encoded protein is CASSQDRGAEAFF.

The V call is TRBV4-1, the J call TRBJ2-7, with 8 bases that match TRBD2. Germline assignment: CDR1 MGHRA and CDR2 YSYEKL. The CDR3 loop spans 16 amino acids. The V gene end was trimmed by 1 base and the J gene end by 3 bases; junction bases not matched to a gene: 8. The CDR3 reads CASSQVAAGAFYEQYF. In nucleotides, the CDR3 is TGCGCCAGCAGCCAAGTGGCAGCGGGAGCATTCTACGAGCAGTACTTC.